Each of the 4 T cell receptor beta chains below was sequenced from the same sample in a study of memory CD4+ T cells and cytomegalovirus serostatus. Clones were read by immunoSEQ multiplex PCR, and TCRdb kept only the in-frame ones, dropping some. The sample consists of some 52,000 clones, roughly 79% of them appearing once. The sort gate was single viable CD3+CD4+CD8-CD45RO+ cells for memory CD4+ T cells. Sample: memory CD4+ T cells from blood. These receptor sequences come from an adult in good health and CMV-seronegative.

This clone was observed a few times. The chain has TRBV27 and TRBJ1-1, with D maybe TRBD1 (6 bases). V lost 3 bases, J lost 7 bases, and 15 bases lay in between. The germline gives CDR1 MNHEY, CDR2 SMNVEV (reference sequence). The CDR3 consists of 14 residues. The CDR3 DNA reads TGTGCCAGCAGTTTGGTATCCTTACAGGGTGAAGCTTTCTTT. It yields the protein CASSLVSLQGEAFF.

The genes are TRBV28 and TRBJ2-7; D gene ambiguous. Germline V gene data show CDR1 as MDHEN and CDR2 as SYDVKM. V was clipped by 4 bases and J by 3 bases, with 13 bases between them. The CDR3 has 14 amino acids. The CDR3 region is CASSSPDNYYEQYF. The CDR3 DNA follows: TGTGCCAGCAGTTCCCCTGACAACTACTACGAGCAGTACTTC.

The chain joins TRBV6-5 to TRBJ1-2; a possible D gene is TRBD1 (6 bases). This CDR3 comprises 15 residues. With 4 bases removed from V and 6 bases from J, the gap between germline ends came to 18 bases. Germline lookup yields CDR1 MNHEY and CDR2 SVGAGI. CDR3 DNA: TGTGCCAGCAGTTTTCGTCCTACAGGGACGGATGGCTACACCTTC. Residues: CASSFRPTGTDGYTF.

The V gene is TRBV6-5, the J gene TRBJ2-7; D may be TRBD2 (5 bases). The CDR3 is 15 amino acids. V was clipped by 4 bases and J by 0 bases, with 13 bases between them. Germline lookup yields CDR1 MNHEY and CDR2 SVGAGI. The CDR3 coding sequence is TGTGCCAGCAGTTTGGAGCGGAAGAGCTCCTACGAGCAGTACTTC. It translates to CASSLERKSSYEQYF.